Listed below are T cell receptor beta chains from one sample, sequenced in a study of graft-versus-host responses after intestinal transplantation. The antigens of these receptors remain unknown. The repertoire was sequenced with immunoSEQ multiplex PCR; TCRdb's copy has only in-frame clones and lacks some. The repertoire holds more than 75,000 clones, with under 95% as singletons. Material: unstimulated CD4+ T cells sorted from spleen or lymph node cells, obtained before transplant. These receptors were collected from a human donor who was the organ donor for an intestinal transplant. CDR3s include the opening cysteine and the closing phenylalanine or tryptophan. Fields, in order: CDR3 protein, CDR3 DNA, D gene, CDR3 length, clone size, J gene, V gene. The D gene is left open where the match is weak. Expanded clones are given a class, and other clones once, few, many or no size at all.

cdr3_aa: CASSSLAGASTDTQYF
cdr3_nt: TGTGCCAGCAGCTCTTTAGCGGGAGCTAGCACAGATACGCAGTATTTT
d_call: TRBD2
cdr3_length: 16
clone_size: -
j_call: TRBJ2-3
v_call: TRBV7-8

cdr3_aa: CASSESAVPYGYTF
cdr3_nt: TGTGCCAGCAGTGAATCGGCGGTCCCCTATGGCTACACCTTC
d_call: -
cdr3_length: 14
clone_size: -
j_call: TRBJ1-2
v_call: TRBV25-1

cdr3_aa: CASSVDRAFYGYTF
cdr3_nt: TGTGCCAGTAGTGTGGACAGGGCTTTCTATGGCTACACCTTC
d_call: TRBD1
cdr3_length: 14
clone_size: -
j_call: TRBJ1-2
v_call: TRBV19

cdr3_aa: CASSLGSVGYTF
cdr3_nt: TGTGCCAGCAGCTTAGGTTCGGTTGGCTACACCTTC
d_call: -
cdr3_length: 12
clone_size: -
j_call: TRBJ1-2
v_call: TRBV7-9

cdr3_aa: CASSPPGQGAKLQYF
cdr3_nt: TGTGCCAGCTCACCACCGGGGCAGGGGGCTAAGTTACAGTACTTC
d_call: TRBD1
cdr3_length: 15
clone_size: -
j_call: TRBJ2-7
v_call: TRBV18

cdr3_aa: CASSPVGRGGEAFF
cdr3_nt: TGCGCCAGCAGCCCGGTAGGACGGGGGGGTGAAGCTTTCTTT
d_call: -
cdr3_length: 14
clone_size: few
j_call: TRBJ1-1
v_call: TRBV4-1

cdr3_aa: CASSSIAGGPDTQYF
cdr3_nt: TGTGCCAGCAGCTCGATAGCGGGGGGGCCGGATACGCAGTATTTT
d_call: TRBD2
cdr3_length: 15
clone_size: -
j_call: TRBJ2-3
v_call: TRBV7-3

cdr3_aa: CASSPRPGQGFLPLHF
cdr3_nt: TGCGCCAGCAGCCCTCGACCGGGACAGGGATTTTTACCCCTCCACTTT
d_call: TRBD1
cdr3_length: 16
clone_size: -
j_call: TRBJ1-6
v_call: TRBV4-1

cdr3_aa: CAISGQGNSPLHF
cdr3_nt: TGTGCCATCAGCGGACAGGGAAATTCACCCCTCCACTTT
d_call: TRBD1
cdr3_length: 13
clone_size: few
j_call: TRBJ1-6
v_call: TRBV10-3

cdr3_aa: CASSPSGGDTQYF
cdr3_nt: TGTGCCAGCAGTCCCAGCGGAGGAGATACGCAGTATTTT
d_call: -
cdr3_length: 13
clone_size: -
j_call: TRBJ2-3
v_call: TRBV28

cdr3_aa: CASSQDWRGYTDTQYF
cdr3_nt: TGCGCCAGCAGCCAAGACTGGAGGGGCTACACAGATACGCAGTATTTT
d_call: -
cdr3_length: 16
clone_size: -
j_call: TRBJ2-3
v_call: TRBV4-1

cdr3_aa: CASSLQWNTGELFF
cdr3_nt: TGTGCCAGCAGCTTACAATGGAACACCGGGGAGCTGTTTTTT
d_call: -
cdr3_length: 14
clone_size: -
j_call: TRBJ2-2
v_call: TRBV7-6

cdr3_aa: CASSDLGGYNEQFF
cdr3_nt: TGTGCCAGCAGTGACCTTGGCGGATACAATGAGCAGTTCTTC
d_call: -
cdr3_length: 14
clone_size: -
j_call: TRBJ2-1
v_call: TRBV6-4

cdr3_aa: CAWKKNWDSIDSGNTIYF
cdr3_nt: TGTGCCTGGAAGAAAAACTGGGACAGCATCGACTCTGGAAACACCATATATTTT
d_call: TRBD1
cdr3_length: 18
clone_size: -
j_call: TRBJ1-3
v_call: TRBV30

cdr3_aa: CASRISGRARDTQYF
cdr3_nt: TGTGCCAGCAGAATTAGCGGGAGGGCTCGAGATACGCAGTATTTT
d_call: TRBD2
cdr3_length: 15
clone_size: -
j_call: TRBJ2-3
v_call: TRBV28

cdr3_aa: CAISESIAGGPEDTQYF
cdr3_nt: TGTGCCATCAGTGAGTCAATAGCGGGAGGGCCCGAAGATACGCAGTATTTT
d_call: TRBD2
cdr3_length: 17
clone_size: -
j_call: TRBJ2-3
v_call: TRBV10-3

cdr3_aa: CSRGGLSGQAYEQYF
cdr3_nt: TGCAGCAGGGGGGGGTTGTCGGGACAGGCCTACGAGCAGTACTTC
d_call: -
cdr3_length: 15
clone_size: -
j_call: TRBJ2-7
v_call: TRBV29-1

cdr3_aa: CASSELGSNNYGYTF
cdr3_nt: TGTGCCAGCAGTGAATTGGGGAGTAATAACTATGGCTACACCTTC
d_call: -
cdr3_length: 15
clone_size: -
j_call: TRBJ1-2
v_call: TRBV25-1

cdr3_aa: CASSKLAGFSYEQYF
cdr3_nt: TGTGCCAGCAGCAAACTAGCGGGGTTCTCCTACGAGCAGTACTTC
d_call: TRBD2
cdr3_length: 15
clone_size: -
j_call: TRBJ2-7
v_call: TRBV11-3

cdr3_aa: CASSMVRVGRNSPLHF
cdr3_nt: TGTGCCAGTAGTATGGTACGTGTGGGGCGTAATTCACCCCTCCACTTT
d_call: -
cdr3_length: 16
clone_size: -
j_call: TRBJ1-6
v_call: TRBV19

cdr3_aa: CASSVGGLADYEQYF
cdr3_nt: TGTGCCAGCAGCGTAGGTGGGCTAGCGGACTACGAGCAGTACTTC
d_call: TRBD2
cdr3_length: 15
clone_size: -
j_call: TRBJ2-7
v_call: TRBV9

cdr3_aa: CAITSGRSYEQYF
cdr3_nt: TGTGCCATAACTAGCGGGCGCTCCTACGAGCAGTACTTC
d_call: TRBD2
cdr3_length: 13
clone_size: -
j_call: TRBJ2-7
v_call: TRBV10-3

cdr3_aa: CASSLNPNRRGPFNGSPLHF
cdr3_nt: TGTGCCAGCAGCTTAAACCCCAACCGCAGGGGGCCCTTCAACGGTTCACCCCTCCACTTT
d_call: TRBD1
cdr3_length: 20
clone_size: -
j_call: TRBJ1-6
v_call: TRBV11-3

cdr3_aa: CASSLDTLVLSPYEQYF
cdr3_nt: TGTGCCAGCAGCTTAGATACCCTCGTACTCTCGCCGTACGAGCAGTACTTC
d_call: -
cdr3_length: 17
clone_size: -
j_call: TRBJ2-7
v_call: TRBV11-2

cdr3_aa: CASRQTGKTEAFF
cdr3_nt: TGTGCCAGCAGACAGACAGGGAAAACTGAAGCTTTCTTT
d_call: TRBD1
cdr3_length: 13
clone_size: -
j_call: TRBJ1-1
v_call: TRBV6-1

cdr3_aa: CASSKTGGFQPQHF
cdr3_nt: TGTGCCAGCAGCAAAACAGGGGGCTTCCAGCCCCAGCATTTT
d_call: TRBD1
cdr3_length: 14
clone_size: -
j_call: TRBJ1-5
v_call: TRBV11-2

cdr3_aa: CASSPSSRDKQFF
cdr3_nt: TGTGCCAGCTCACCATCGAGCCGGGACAAGCAGTTCTTC
d_call: -
cdr3_length: 13
clone_size: -
j_call: TRBJ2-1
v_call: TRBV18

cdr3_aa: CAWSSLYEQYF
cdr3_nt: TGTGCCTGGAGTTCACTGTACGAGCAGTACTTC
d_call: -
cdr3_length: 11
clone_size: -
j_call: TRBJ2-7
v_call: TRBV30

cdr3_aa: CASSPLEGTYEQYF
cdr3_nt: TGTGCCAGCAGCCCATTAGAGGGAACCTACGAGCAGTACTTC
d_call: -
cdr3_length: 14
clone_size: -
j_call: TRBJ2-7
v_call: TRBV13

cdr3_aa: CASSEGYSGSGGETQYF
cdr3_nt: TGTGCCAGCAGTGAAGGGTATAGCGGGAGTGGAGGGGAGACCCAGTACTTC
d_call: TRBD2
cdr3_length: 17
clone_size: once
j_call: TRBJ2-5
v_call: TRBV6-1

cdr3_aa: CASSTEAGANVLTF
cdr3_nt: TGTGCCAGCAGTACCGAGGCGGGGGCCAACGTCCTGACTTTC
d_call: -
cdr3_length: 14
clone_size: once
j_call: TRBJ2-6
v_call: TRBV2

cdr3_aa: CASTPNRGNTIYF
cdr3_nt: TGTGCCAGCACCCCAAACAGGGGAAACACCATATATTTT
d_call: -
cdr3_length: 13
clone_size: -
j_call: TRBJ1-3
v_call: TRBV6-5

cdr3_aa: CASSPWGREAGLQETQYF
cdr3_nt: TGTGCCAGCAGTCCGTGGGGAAGAGAAGCGGGGTTACAAGAGACCCAGTACTTC
d_call: TRBD2
cdr3_length: 18
clone_size: -
j_call: TRBJ2-5
v_call: TRBV27

cdr3_aa: CASSLDPRIYEQYF
cdr3_nt: TGTGCCAGCAGTTTAGATCCGAGGATCTACGAGCAGTACTTC
d_call: -
cdr3_length: 14
clone_size: -
j_call: TRBJ2-7
v_call: TRBV28

cdr3_aa: CAWNRRGLAGVRMETQYF
cdr3_nt: TGTGCCTGGAATAGAAGGGGACTAGCGGGAGTCAGGATGGAGACCCAGTACTTC
d_call: TRBD2
cdr3_length: 18
clone_size: -
j_call: TRBJ2-5
v_call: TRBV30

cdr3_aa: CAWRDEGKNIQYF
cdr3_nt: TGTGCCTGGAGGGATGAGGGCAAAAACATTCAGTACTTC
d_call: -
cdr3_length: 13
clone_size: -
j_call: TRBJ2-4
v_call: TRBV30

cdr3_aa: CASSYSLQGNYGYTF
cdr3_nt: TGTGCCAGCAGTTACTCTCTACAGGGAAACTATGGCTACACCTTC
d_call: -
cdr3_length: 15
clone_size: -
j_call: TRBJ1-2
v_call: TRBV6-5

cdr3_aa: CASSYSVVLAKNIQYF
cdr3_nt: TGTGCCAGCAGTTACTCCGTTGTATTAGCCAAAAACATTCAGTACTTC
d_call: -
cdr3_length: 16
clone_size: -
j_call: TRBJ2-4
v_call: TRBV6-5

cdr3_aa: CASTRQMNTEAFF
cdr3_nt: TGTGCTTCTACTCGACAGATGAACACTGAAGCTTTCTTT
d_call: -
cdr3_length: 13
clone_size: -
j_call: TRBJ1-1
v_call: TRBV11-1

cdr3_aa: CASSYSTGQGAIYTF
cdr3_nt: TGTGCCAGCAGTTACTCGACCGGGCAGGGGGCTATCTACACCTTC
d_call: TRBD1
cdr3_length: 15
clone_size: -
j_call: TRBJ1-2
v_call: TRBV6-5

cdr3_aa: CASSPTGVQETQYF
cdr3_nt: TGTGCCAGCTCACCCACAGGGGTCCAAGAGACCCAGTACTTC
d_call: TRBD1
cdr3_length: 14
clone_size: -
j_call: TRBJ2-5
v_call: TRBV18

cdr3_aa: CASSPSTSGIRYEQYF
cdr3_nt: TGCGCCAGCAGTCCCTCGACTAGCGGGATCCGCTACGAGCAGTACTTC
d_call: TRBD2
cdr3_length: 16
clone_size: -
j_call: TRBJ2-7
v_call: TRBV10-1

cdr3_aa: CASSLASSGGSFEQYF
cdr3_nt: TGCGCCAGCAGCTTGGCTAGCTCCGGTGGCAGTTTCGAGCAGTACTTC
d_call: -
cdr3_length: 16
clone_size: -
j_call: TRBJ2-7
v_call: TRBV5-1

cdr3_aa: CSARHLKNTEAFF
cdr3_nt: TGCAGCGCCAGACACTTAAAGAACACTGAAGCTTTCTTT
d_call: -
cdr3_length: 13
clone_size: -
j_call: TRBJ1-1
v_call: TRBV29-1

cdr3_aa: CASSSGRAIQETQYF
cdr3_nt: TGTGCCAGCAGCTCCGGGCGGGCGATACAAGAGACCCAGTACTTC
d_call: -
cdr3_length: 15
clone_size: -
j_call: TRBJ2-5
v_call: TRBV5-8

cdr3_aa: CASSPLTSRRGRDTQYF
cdr3_nt: TGTGCCAGCAGCCCCCTAACTAGCAGGAGAGGTAGAGATACGCAGTATTTT
d_call: -
cdr3_length: 17
clone_size: -
j_call: TRBJ2-3
v_call: TRBV12-1

cdr3_aa: CASSPYQGADSPLHF
cdr3_nt: TGTGCCAGCTCACCATATCAGGGGGCAGATTCACCCCTCCACTTT
d_call: TRBD1
cdr3_length: 15
clone_size: once
j_call: TRBJ1-6
v_call: TRBV18

cdr3_aa: CASSTQGSRHYTF
cdr3_nt: TGTGCCAGTTCAACACAGGGAAGTCGGCACTACACCTTC
d_call: -
cdr3_length: 13
clone_size: -
j_call: TRBJ1-2
v_call: TRBV19

cdr3_aa: CASSHGTEGNTIYF
cdr3_nt: TGCGCCAGCAGCCACGGGACTGAAGGAAACACCATATATTTT
d_call: -
cdr3_length: 14
clone_size: -
j_call: TRBJ1-3
v_call: TRBV5-1

cdr3_aa: CARSVLGQGRETQYF
cdr3_nt: TGTGCCCGGAGTGTACTGGGACAGGGGCGAGAGACCCAGTACTTC
d_call: TRBD1
cdr3_length: 15
clone_size: -
j_call: TRBJ2-5
v_call: TRBV30

cdr3_aa: CASSTHLPGQGASNEQFF
cdr3_nt: TGTGCCAGCAGCACACATCTACCGGGACAGGGGGCCTCAAATGAGCAGTTCTTC
d_call: TRBD1
cdr3_length: 18
clone_size: -
j_call: TRBJ2-1
v_call: TRBV7-8

cdr3_aa: CASSFVRTAYEQYF
cdr3_nt: TGTGCCAGCAGCTTCGTACGGACAGCCTACGAGCAGTACTTC
d_call: -
cdr3_length: 14
clone_size: -
j_call: TRBJ2-7
v_call: TRBV14